This note documents a single TCR beta chain sequence. Survey-level immunoSEQ v3.0 assays were run. Only in-frame clones appear in the TCRdb table, and some are missing; sequencing was by immunoSEQ multiplex PCR. The sample lists approximately 25,000 clones, 85% occurring once. This entry comes from a study of long-term antiretroviral therapy in people with HIV. Germline V gives CDR1 MNHNS, CDR2 SASEGT. CDR3 length: 13 residues. The ends were cut back, 0 bases at V and 15 bases at J, with 15 bases in the middle. The gene calls are TRBV6-1 and TRBJ2-1; D is undetermined. The specimen comprised unsorted PBMCs, sampled roughly 4.8 years after starting antiretroviral therapy. The receptor was isolated from a man aged 40-50 years with HIV. CDR3 coding DNA: TGTGCCAGCAGTGAAGCGCCTATGACGAGTCGGTTCTTC. This translates into CASSEAPMTSRFF.